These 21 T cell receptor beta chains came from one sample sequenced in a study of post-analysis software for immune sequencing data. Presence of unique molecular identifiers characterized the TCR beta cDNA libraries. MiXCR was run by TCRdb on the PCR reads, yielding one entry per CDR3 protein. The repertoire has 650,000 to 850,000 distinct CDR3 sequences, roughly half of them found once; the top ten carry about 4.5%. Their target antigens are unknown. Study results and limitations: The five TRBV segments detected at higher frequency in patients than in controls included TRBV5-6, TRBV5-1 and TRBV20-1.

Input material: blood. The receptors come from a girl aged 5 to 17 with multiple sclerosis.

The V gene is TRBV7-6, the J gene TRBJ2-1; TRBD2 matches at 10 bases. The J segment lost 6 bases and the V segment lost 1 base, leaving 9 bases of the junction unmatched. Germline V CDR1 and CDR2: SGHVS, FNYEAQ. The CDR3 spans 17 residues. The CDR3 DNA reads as TGTGCCAGCAGCTTAGAGGTAGCGGGAGGCCCGAGCAATGAGCAGTTCTTC. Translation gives CASSLEVAGGPSNEQFF.

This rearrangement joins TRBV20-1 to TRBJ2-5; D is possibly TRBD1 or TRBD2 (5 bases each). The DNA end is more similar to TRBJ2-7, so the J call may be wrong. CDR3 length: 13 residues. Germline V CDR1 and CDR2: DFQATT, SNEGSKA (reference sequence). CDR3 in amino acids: CSATRDQPTEQYF. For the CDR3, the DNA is TGCAGTGCTACAAGGGACCAGCCGACCGAGCAGTACTTC.

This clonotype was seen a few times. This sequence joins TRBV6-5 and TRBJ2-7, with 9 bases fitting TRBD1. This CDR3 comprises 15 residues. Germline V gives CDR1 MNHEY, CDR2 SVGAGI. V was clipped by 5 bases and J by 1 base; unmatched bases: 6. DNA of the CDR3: TGTGCCAGCAGTGGTCCGGACAGGGGATCCTACGAGCAGTACTTC. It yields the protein CASSGPDRGSYEQYF.

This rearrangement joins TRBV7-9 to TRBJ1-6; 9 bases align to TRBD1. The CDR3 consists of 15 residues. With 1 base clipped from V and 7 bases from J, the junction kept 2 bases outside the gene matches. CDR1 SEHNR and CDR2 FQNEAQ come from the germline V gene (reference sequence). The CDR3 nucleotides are TGTGCCAGCAGCTTAGATGGACAGGGGAATTCACCCCTCCACTTT. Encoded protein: CASSLDGQGNSPLHF.

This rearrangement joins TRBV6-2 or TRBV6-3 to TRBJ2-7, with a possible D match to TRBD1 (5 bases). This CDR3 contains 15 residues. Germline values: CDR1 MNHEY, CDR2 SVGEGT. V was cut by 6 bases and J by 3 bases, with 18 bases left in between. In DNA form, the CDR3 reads TGTGCCAGCAGCCCTTGGGGCCGGATTTTCTACGAGCAGTACTTC. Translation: CASSPWGRIFYEQYF.

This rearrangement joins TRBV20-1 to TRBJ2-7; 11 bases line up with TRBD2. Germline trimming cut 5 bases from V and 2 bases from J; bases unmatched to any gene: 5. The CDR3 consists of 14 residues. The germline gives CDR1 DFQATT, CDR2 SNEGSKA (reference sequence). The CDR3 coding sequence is TGCAGTGCTGGGAGACTAGCGGGGCCCTACGAGCAGTACTTC. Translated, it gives CSAGRLAGPYEQYF.

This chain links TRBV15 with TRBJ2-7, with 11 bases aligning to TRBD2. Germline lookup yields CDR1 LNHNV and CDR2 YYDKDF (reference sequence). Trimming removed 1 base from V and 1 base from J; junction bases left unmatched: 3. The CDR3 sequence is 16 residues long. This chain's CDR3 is CATSRGGLAESYEQYF. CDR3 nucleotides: TGTGCCACCAGCAGAGGGGGACTAGCGGAATCCTACGAGCAGTACTTC.

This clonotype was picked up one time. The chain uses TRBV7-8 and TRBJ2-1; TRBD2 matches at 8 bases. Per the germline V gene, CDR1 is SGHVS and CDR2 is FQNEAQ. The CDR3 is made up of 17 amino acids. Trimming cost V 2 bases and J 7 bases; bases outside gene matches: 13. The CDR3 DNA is TGTGCCAGCAGCTTATTTTTGAGCGGGAGTGGGTTTAATGAGCAGTTCTTC. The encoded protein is CASSLFLSGSGFNEQFF.

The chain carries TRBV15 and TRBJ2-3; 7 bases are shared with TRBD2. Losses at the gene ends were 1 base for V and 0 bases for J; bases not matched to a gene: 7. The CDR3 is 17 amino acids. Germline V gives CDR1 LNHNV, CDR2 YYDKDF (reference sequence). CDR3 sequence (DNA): TGTGCCACCAGCAGAGTGCCTAGCGGAGTTAGCACAGATACGCAGTATTTT. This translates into CATSRVPSGVSTDTQYF.

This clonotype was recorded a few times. As DNA, the CDR3 is TGTGCTAGTGGTTTGGGGGGGCCCAAGCCGGGCGAGCAGTACTTC. It specifies CASGLGGPKPGEQYF. J is TRBJ2-7 and V is TRBV12-5, with D possibly being TRBD1 (6 bases). The CDR3 runs 15 residues. Trimming took 1 base from V and 6 from J, leaving 16 bases between them. Germline CDR1 reads LGHNT; CDR2 reads FRNRAP.

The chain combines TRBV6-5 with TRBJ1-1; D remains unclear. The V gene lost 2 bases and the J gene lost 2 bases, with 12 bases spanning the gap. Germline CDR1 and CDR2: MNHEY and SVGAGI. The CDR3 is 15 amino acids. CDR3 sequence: CASSYTGRLNTEAFF. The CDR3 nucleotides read TGTGCCAGCAGTTACACCGGGCGCCTCAACACTGAAGCTTTCTTT.

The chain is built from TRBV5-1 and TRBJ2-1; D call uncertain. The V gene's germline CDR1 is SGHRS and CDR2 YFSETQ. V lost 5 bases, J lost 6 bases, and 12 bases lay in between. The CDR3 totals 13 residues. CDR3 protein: CASRTSSGNEQFF. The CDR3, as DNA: TGCGCCAGCAGGACGTCTTCGGGCAATGAGCAGTTCTTC.

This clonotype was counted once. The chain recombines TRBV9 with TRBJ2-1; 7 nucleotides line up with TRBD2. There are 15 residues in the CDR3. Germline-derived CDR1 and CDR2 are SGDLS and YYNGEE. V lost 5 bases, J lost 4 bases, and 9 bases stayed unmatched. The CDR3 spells CASSLSGAKYNEQFF. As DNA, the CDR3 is TGTGCCAGCAGTTTAAGCGGGGCCAAATACAATGAGCAGTTCTTC.

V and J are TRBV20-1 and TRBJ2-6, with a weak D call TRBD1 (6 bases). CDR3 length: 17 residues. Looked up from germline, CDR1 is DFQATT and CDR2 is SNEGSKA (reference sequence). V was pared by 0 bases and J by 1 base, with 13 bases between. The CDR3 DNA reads TGCAGTGCTAGAGATCCCAGGGGAGATTCTGGGGCCAACGTCCTGACTTTC. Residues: CSARDPRGDSGANVLTF.

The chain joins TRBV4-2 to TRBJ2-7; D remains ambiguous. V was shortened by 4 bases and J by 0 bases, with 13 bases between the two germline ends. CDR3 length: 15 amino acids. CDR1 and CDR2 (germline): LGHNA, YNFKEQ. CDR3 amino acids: CASSLQASSSYEQYF. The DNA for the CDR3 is TGTGCCAGCAGCCTTCAAGCGTCGAGCTCCTACGAGCAGTACTTC.

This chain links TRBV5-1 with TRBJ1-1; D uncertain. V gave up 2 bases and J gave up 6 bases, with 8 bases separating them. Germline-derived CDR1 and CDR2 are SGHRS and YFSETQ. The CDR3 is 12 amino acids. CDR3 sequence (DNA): TGCGCCAGCAGCTTCCGTGGGGCTGAAGCTTTCTTT. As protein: CASSFRGAEAFF.

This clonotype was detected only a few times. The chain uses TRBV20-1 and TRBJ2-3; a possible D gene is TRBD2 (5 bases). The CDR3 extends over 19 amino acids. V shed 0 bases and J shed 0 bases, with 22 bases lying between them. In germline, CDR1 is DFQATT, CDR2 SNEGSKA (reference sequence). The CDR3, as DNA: TGCAGTGCTAGAGATACTAGGTTGGAGACGGCCTCTAGCACAGATACGCAGTATTTT. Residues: CSARDTRLETASSTDTQYF.

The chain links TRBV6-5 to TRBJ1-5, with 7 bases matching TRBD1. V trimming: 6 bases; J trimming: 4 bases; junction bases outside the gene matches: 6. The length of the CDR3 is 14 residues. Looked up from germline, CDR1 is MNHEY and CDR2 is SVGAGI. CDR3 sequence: CASRERQGNQPQHF. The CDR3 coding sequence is TGTGCCAGCAGGGAACGACAGGGAAATCAGCCCCAGCATTTT.

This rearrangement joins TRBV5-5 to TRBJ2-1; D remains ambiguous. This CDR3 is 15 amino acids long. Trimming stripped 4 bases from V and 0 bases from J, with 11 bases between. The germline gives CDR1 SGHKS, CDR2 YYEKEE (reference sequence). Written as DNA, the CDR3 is TGTGCCAGCAGCGTGACTTTAAGCTCCTACAATGAGCAGTTCTTC. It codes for CASSVTLSSYNEQFF.

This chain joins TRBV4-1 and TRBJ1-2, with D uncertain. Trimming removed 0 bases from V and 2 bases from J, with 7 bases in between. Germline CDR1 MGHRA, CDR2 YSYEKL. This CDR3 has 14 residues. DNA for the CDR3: TGCGCCAGCAGCCAAGAATTCTCAAACTATGGCTACACCTTC. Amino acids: CASSQEFSNYGYTF.

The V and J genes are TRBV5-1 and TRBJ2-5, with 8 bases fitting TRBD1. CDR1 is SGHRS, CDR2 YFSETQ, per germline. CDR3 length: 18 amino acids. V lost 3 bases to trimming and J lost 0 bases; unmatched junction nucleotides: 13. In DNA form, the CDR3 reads TGCGCCAGCAGCTCGCGCCCAGACAGGGGACCCTACCAAGAGACCCAGTACTTC. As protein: CASSSRPDRGPYQETQYF. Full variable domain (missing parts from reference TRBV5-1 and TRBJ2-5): KAGVTQTPRYLIKTRGQQVTLSCSPISGHRSVSWYQQTPGQGLQFLFEYFSETQRNKGNFPGRFSGRQFSNSRSEMNVSTLELGDSALYLCASSSRPDRGPYQETQYFGPGTRLLVL.